This T cell receptor (beta chain) was sequenced in a study of T cells in Graves' hyperthyroidism and ophthalmopathy. This clonotype was picked up a small number of times. Template material for amplifying TCR beta CDR3 regions consisted of RNA transcripts. When the TCR CDR3 underwent first-round RT-PCR, the HTBI primer set was used. TCRdb reanalysed the multiplex PCR reads using MiXCR and keeps one entry per CDR3 protein. This sample yields hundreds of thousands of distinct CDR3 sequences, of which 25% are seen a single time; around 28% belongs to the top ten. V was clipped by 3 bases and J by 8 bases; unmatched bases: 12. The length of the CDR3 is 16 residues. Germline CDR1 MNHNS, CDR2 SASEGT. The hyperthyroidism was newly diagnosed and had lasted under 2 months; the patients were aged 18 to 65. Exclusion of patients followed from uncontrolled infection, other autoimmune disease, pregnancy or lactation.

The gene calls are TRBV6-1 and TRBJ2-4; 8 bases map to TRBD2. Sample: blood. The clonotype originates from a man aged 40-50 years with Graves' hyperthyroidism that later progressed to Graves' ophthalmopathy. The chain's CDR3 is CASSEFGAGGWDIQYF. CDR3 in DNA: TGTGCCAGCAGTGAGTTTGGTGCGGGAGGTTGGGACATTCAGTACTTC.